This T cell receptor beta chain is from a study of blood T cell repertoires in COVID-19. Profiled with immunoSEQ multiplex PCR; TCRdb holds only in-frame clones, not every one. Here the sample spans around 110,000 clones, around nine tenths being singletons. The germline gives CDR1 SGHAT, CDR2 FQNNGV. CDR3 length: 14 residues. V was pared by 1 base and J by 3 bases, with 9 bases between. The sequenced sample was peripheral blood. The chain couples TRBV11-2 to TRBJ1-1; possibly TRBD1 for D (6 bases). The sequence derives from a human donor with active COVID-19. The donor label of this sample is uncertain. Here the CDR3 reads CASSLGPGDTEAFF. The DNA for the CDR3 is TGTGCCAGCAGCTTAGGTCCAGGGGACACTGAAGCTTTCTTT.